This T cell receptor (beta chain) was observed in a study of blood T cell repertoires in COVID-19. J gave up 1 base and V 3 bases, and 4 bases lay outside the gene matches. Germline V lookup: CDR1 SGHTA, CDR2 FQGNSA. The CDR3 has 15 amino acids. Individuals aged roughly 18 to 95 years were recruited from 24 US areas. Cohort 3 recovered donors had two negative PCRs, clearance, or symptom resolution. The protocol was immunoSEQ multiplex PCR, while the TCRdb copy is restricted to in-frame clones and leaves out a portion. Of some 200,000 clones in the sample, 65% to 90% were seen once. The source is a man aged 35 to 55 who had recovered from COVID-19. What was sequenced was PBMCs or T cells enriched from blood (not recorded which). The chain combines TRBV7-2 with TRBJ1-1; TRBD1 agrees at 8 bases. The CDR3, as DNA: TGTGCCAGCAGCTTTCTCGGACAGGGGAACACTGAAGCTTTCTTT. This translates into CASSFLGQGNTEAFF.